What follows is one T cell receptor beta chain and its context. The CDR3 is 16 amino acids. CDR1 and CDR2 from the germline V gene are WSHSY and SAAADI. The junction had 5 bases not matched to a gene; V was cut back by 7 bases and J by 3 bases. Method: immunoSEQ multiplex PCR; TCRdb's copy keeps in-frame clones and lacks some. The sample yields approximately 53,000 clones, approximately 95% seen once. The data stem from a study of technical replicates of blood from a few donors. The gene calls are TRBV10-2 and TRBJ2-1; 14 nucleotides align to TRBD2. This receptor was taken from a human donor in good health. Material for sequencing was T cells isolated from PBMCs. CDR3 in amino acids: CASTGTSGRDYNEQFF. DNA for the CDR3: TGCGCCAGCACTGGGACTAGCGGGAGAGACTACAATGAGCAGTTCTTC.